Shown below are 21 T cell receptor beta chains from a single sample sequenced in a study of CD8+CD57+ T cells in acquired aplastic anemia (dated by TCRdb to the late 2010s). Reads for this sample came from an Illumina HiSeq 2000. Genomic DNA was used as template for profiling of TCR beta VDJ combinations and CDR3 sequences. TCRdb redid the processing of the public reads, applying fastp at Q25 and MiXCR, and retained in-frame beta chains. A single entry per CDR3 protein holds the most common genes and DNA from its merged rows. The sample data list approximately 190,000 distinct CDR3 sequences, and around 65% of these were observed just once. The top ten clonotypes cover about half of the sample. The sample consisted of sorted CD4+, CD8+, or CD8+CD57+ T cells (not recorded which) from PBMCs. These TCRs come from a human donor with severe aplastic anemia or a healthy control (not recorded which).

This clonotype was seen only once. The chain is built from TRBV6-5 and TRBJ1-2; no firm D call. Trimming stripped 6 bases from V and 6 bases from J, with 11 bases between. Germline CDR1 is MNHEY and CDR2 is SVGAGI. This CDR3 is built from 12 residues. The DNA of the CDR3 is TGTGCCAGCAGGCGGGGAGCTCATGGCTACACCTTC. This gives the protein CASRRGAHGYTF.

This clonotype was seen a single time. The chain combines TRBV25-1 with TRBJ2-7, with D possibly being TRBD1 (6 bases). The CDR3 has 14 residues. Trimming removed 6 bases from V and 1 base from J, with 13 bases in between. Germline V gene data show CDR1 as MGHDK and CDR2 as SYGVNS. For the CDR3, the DNA is TGTGCCAGCAGCGGATGGACAGAGTCCTACGAGCAGTACTTC. It codes for CASSGWTESYEQYF.

A few counts support this clonotype. The V gene is TRBV20-1, the J gene TRBJ2-5; no clear D. V lost 3 bases and J lost 1, with 9 bases in between. This CDR3 spans 13 amino acids. Germline loops: CDR1 DFQATT, CDR2 SNEGSKA (reference sequence). The CDR3 DNA is TGCAGTGCTAGCACCACTGGCCAAGAGACCCAGTACTTC. Its translation: CSASTTGQETQYF.

On this clonotype itself: The junction differs from germline at one of its ends, possibly a read error. The CDR3 sequence is CSARVRGNTEAFF. The CDR3 bases are TGCAGTGCTAGAGTTCGGGGGAACACCGAAGCTTTCTTT. The J gene is TRBJ1-1, the V gene TRBV20-1; tentative D call: TRBD1 (5 bases). This CDR3 region has 13 residues. CDR1 and CDR2 from the germline V gene are DFQATT and SNEGSKA (reference sequence).

This chain connects TRBV7-9 to TRBJ1-1; D remains unclear. The CDR3 is made up of 11 amino acids. The ends were cut back, 5 bases at V and 3 bases at J, with 4 bases in the middle. Germline-derived CDR1 and CDR2 are SEHNR and FQNEAQ (reference sequence). CDR3 sequence (DNA): TGTGCCAGCAGCCGCGACACTGAAGCTTTCTTT. Protein product: CASSRDTEAFF. Using reference TRBV7-9 and TRBJ1-1 for the parts outside the CDR3, the full variable domain is DTGVSQNPRHKITKRGQNVTFRCDPISEHNRLYWYRQTLGQGPEFLTYFQNEAQLEKSRLLSDRFSAERPKGSFSTLEIQRTEQGDSAMYLCASSRDTEAFFGQGTRLTVV.

The J gene is TRBJ2-6, the V gene TRBV7-9; TRBD1 aligns across 8 bases. The germline CDR1 and CDR2 sequences are SEHNR and FQNEAQ (reference sequence). CDR3 length: 17 amino acids. With 9 bases clipped from V and 3 bases from J, the junction kept 13 bases outside the gene matches. The CDR3 protein is CASSTQGALIGANVLTF. The CDR3 DNA reads TGTGCCAGTAGTACCCAGGGGGCGTTAATTGGGGCCAACGTCCTGACTTTC. Full variable domain (outside the CDR3, taken from reference TRBV7-9 and TRBJ2-6): DTGVSQNPRHKITKRGQNVTFRCDPISEHNRLYWYRQTLGQGPEFLTYFQNEAQLEKSRLLSDRFSAERPKGSFSTLEIQRTEQGDSAMYLCASSTQGALIGANVLTFGAGSRLTVL.

The chain has TRBV25-1 and TRBJ2-7, with D tentatively TRBD1 (5 bases). This CDR3 has 15 amino acids. Germline CDR1 reads MGHDK; CDR2 reads SYGVNS. V was shortened by 4 bases and J by 2 bases, with 15 bases between the two germline ends. In DNA form, the CDR3 reads TGTGCCAGCAGTGTATCCCTGGGGCTGACCTACGAGCAGTACTTC. This encodes CASSVSLGLTYEQYF.

The chain couples TRBV7-9 to TRBJ1-2, with TRBD1 matching 9 bases. Trimming cost V 5 bases and J 4 bases; bases outside gene matches: 2. The germline gives CDR1 SEHNR, CDR2 FQNEAQ (reference sequence). The CDR3 is 13 residues long. CDR3 loop: CASSQGQGYGYTF. The CDR3 DNA follows: TGTGCCAGCAGCCAGGGACAGGGCTATGGCTACACCTTC.

V gene TRBV30 combines with J gene TRBJ2-5; 9 bases match TRBD2. The CDR3 loop spans 15 amino acids. Germline V CDR1 and CDR2: GTSNPN, SVGIG (reference sequence). V shed 0 bases and J 3 bases; nucleotides not matched to a gene: 5. The CDR3: CAWSVGASGEETQYF. The DNA for the CDR3 is TGTGCCTGGAGTGTAGGGGCTAGCGGGGAAGAGACCCAGTACTTC.

The V call is TRBV3-1, the J call TRBJ2-7; 7 bases are shared with TRBD1. There are 14 residues in the CDR3. CDR1 is LGHDT, CDR2 YNNKEL, per germline (reference sequence). With V trimmed by 4 bases and J by 6 bases, 9 bases remained unmatched. The DNA of the CDR3 is TGTGCCAGCAGCCCCCGCGACAGGGTGGTCGAGCAGTACTTC. Protein: CASSPRDRVVEQYF.

V and J are TRBV10-3 and TRBJ2-3, with D perhaps matching TRBD1 (5 bases). Germline V lookup: CDR1 ENHRY, CDR2 SYGVKD. Trimming took off 0 bases at V and 1 base at J, with 14 bases between the two ends. The CDR3 totals 17 residues. The CDR3 nucleotides read TGTGCCATCAGTGAGTCGAGAAGGGGTGGAGGCACAGATACGCAGTATTTT. Amino acid sequence: CAISESRRGGGTDTQYF.

The V and J genes are TRBV7-9 and TRBJ2-7; a weak D match, TRBD1 (6 bases). CDR1 and CDR2 from the germline V gene are SEHNR and FQNEAQ (reference sequence). Trimming pared 6 bases from V and 3 bases from J, leaving 15 bases between. The CDR3 runs 14 residues. The CDR3 region is CASSKGGVYYEQYF. The DNA of the CDR3 is TGTGCCAGCAGTAAAGGGGGAGTCTACTACGAGCAGTACTTC.

The rearrangement links TRBV10-3 to TRBJ1-6, with a weak D call TRBD1 (6 bases). The CDR3 extends over 14 amino acids. Trimming stripped 0 bases from V and 9 bases from J, with 9 bases between. Germline V gene sequence: CDR1 ENHRY, CDR2 SYGVKD. CDR3 region: CAISESGGSSPLHF. CDR3 bases: TGTGCCATCAGTGAGTCAGGGGGGAGTTCACCCCTCCACTTT.

This clonotype came up once. The chain employs TRBV6-6 and TRBJ2-3, with a tentative D call TRBD2 (6 bases). The CDR3 sequence is 13 residues long. Germline loops: CDR1 MNHNY, CDR2 SVGAGI (reference sequence). Deletions cut 7 bases from V and 5 bases from J, with 13 bases between. The CDR3 reads CASKPGGVDTQYF. The CDR3 nucleotides are TGTGCCAGCAAGCCCGGGGGTGTAGATACGCAGTATTTT.

About this clonotype: The junction departs from the called germline gene at one end, perhaps through a read error. This chain connects TRBV15 to TRBJ2-2, with D unresolved. The germline V gene has CDR1 LNHNV and CDR2 YYDKDF (reference sequence). The CDR3 totals 14 residues. Here the CDR3 reads CASSIRWDTGELFF. The CDR3 DNA reads TGTGCCAGCAGCATCCGTTGGGACACCGGGGAGCTGTTTTTT.

The rearrangement joins TRBV20-1 to TRBJ1-3, with 10 bases identical to TRBD1. V was clipped by 3 bases and J by 5 bases; unmatched bases: 7. Germline assignment: CDR1 DFQATT and CDR2 SNEGSKA (reference sequence). The CDR3 sequence is 15 residues long. The CDR3 is CSASGTGDSRNTIYF. DNA for the CDR3: TGCAGTGCTAGTGGGACAGGGGATAGTCGAAACACCATATATTTT.

This clonotype was seen more than once but under ten times. The chain uses TRBV29-1 and TRBJ1-3; possibly TRBD1 for D (5 bases). In germline, CDR1 is SQVTM, CDR2 ANQGSEA. The CDR3 totals 15 residues. The ends were cut back, 6 bases at V and 0 bases at J, with 15 bases in the middle. CDR3 loop: CSVREGWNSGNTIYF. CDR3 in DNA: TGCAGCGTCCGGGAGGGGTGGAACTCTGGAAACACCATATATTTT. The variable domain in full, with the rest retrieved from reference TRBV29-1 and TRBJ1-3, is SAVISQKPSRDICQRGTSLTIQCQVDSQVTMMFWYRQQPGQSLTLIATANQGSEATYESGFVIDKFPISRPNLTFSTLTVSNMSPEDSSIYLCSVREGWNSGNTIYFGEGSWLTVV.

The chain recombines TRBV5-5 with TRBJ1-1; no definite D call. Germline CDR1 is SGHKS and CDR2 is YYEKEE (reference sequence). The length of the CDR3 is 13 residues. Trimming pared 4 bases from V and 5 bases from J, leaving 12 bases between. As DNA, the CDR3 is TGTGCCAGCAGCCAGAGACACGCAACTGAAGCTTTCTTT. Translating gives CASSQRHATEAFF.

This clonotype was recorded only once. The chain links TRBV4-1 to TRBJ1-2; 7 nucleotides align to TRBD1. The ends lost 2 bases at V and 4 bases at J; junction bases unmatched: 10. CDR1 is MGHRA, CDR2 YSYEKL, per germline. CDR3 length: 16 residues. CDR3 sequence reads: CASSQTRGQAVYGYTF. CDR3 in DNA: TGCGCCAGCAGCCAAACCCGAGGACAGGCCGTCTATGGCTACACCTTC.

J is TRBJ2-7 and V is TRBV2; possibly TRBD2 for D (6 bases). V gave up 6 bases and J gave up 7 bases, with 19 bases separating them. CDR3 length equals 14 residues. The germline V gene has CDR1 SNHLY and CDR2 FYNNEI. Here the CDR3 DNA reads TGTGCCAGCAGCAGCGGAAGGGGACTTAATGAGCAGTACTTC. Translating it yields CASSSGRGLNEQYF. Variable domain in full (rest from reference TRBV2 and TRBJ2-7): EPEVTQTPSHQVTQMGQEVILRCVPISNHLYFYWYRQILGQKVEFLVSFYNNEISEKSEIFDDQFSVERPDGSNFTLKIRSTKLEDSAMYFCASSSGRGLNEQYFGPGTRLTVT.

The chain joins TRBV29-1 to TRBJ1-1; perhaps TRBD1 as D (5 bases). Germline CDR1 is SQVTM and CDR2 is ANQGSEA. This CDR3 has 13 residues. The CDR3 reads CRAPRGLNTEAFF. CDR3 coding DNA: TGCAGAGCCCCACGGGGCCTGAACACTGAAGCTTTCTTT.